The 26 T cell receptor beta chains given below trace back to one sample, sequenced in a study of T cell changes during pregnancy in multiple sclerosis. Clones were sequenced by immunoSEQ multiplex PCR, and TCRdb holds only the in-frame ones, with some missing. This sample yields tens of thousands of clones, of which more than 70% are seen a single time; roughly 5.5% belongs to the top ten. Sequencing was performed on CD8+ T cells from peripheral blood mononuclear cells, taken after pregnancy. The source is a female donor in good health, enrolled as a control in a pregnancy study.

This chain connects TRBV20-1 to TRBJ2-1, with D unresolved. The germline CDR1 and CDR2 sequences are DFQATT and SNEGSKA (reference sequence). V shed 3 bases and J shed 8 bases, with 5 bases lying between them. The CDR3 consists of 10 residues. The chain's CDR3 is CSASVDEQFF. The CDR3 DNA reads as TGCAGTGCTAGCGTTGATGAGCAGTTCTTC.

The rearrangement links TRBV9 to TRBJ2-2, with D tentatively TRBD2 (6 bases). Germline CDR1 and CDR2: SGDLS and YYNGEE. The V end was cut by 7 bases, the J end by 7 bases, with 11 bases between. The CDR3 covers 12 residues. CDR3 DNA sequence: TGTGCCAGCGGCAGACTAGGCGGGGAGCTGTTTTTT. Its protein product is CASGRLGGELFF.

The chain is built from TRBV20-1 and TRBJ1-2, with a weak D call TRBD1 (5 bases). Germline lookup yields CDR1 DFQATT and CDR2 SNEGSKA (reference sequence). The CDR3 contains 11 residues. V was shortened by 6 bases and J by 13 bases, with 18 bases between the two germline ends. This CDR3 is CSANLGARVTF. DNA of the CDR3: TGCAGTGCGAACCTAGGGGCCCGGGTCACCTTC.

This chain joins TRBV20-1 and TRBJ2-2, with D unclear. Trimming pared 5 bases from V and 5 bases from J, leaving 6 bases between. Germline values: CDR1 DFQATT, CDR2 SNEGSKA (reference sequence). This CDR3 region has 11 residues. The chain's CDR3 is CSASVTGELFF. The CDR3 DNA reads as TGCAGTGCTTCCGTGACCGGGGAGCTGTTTTTT.

The gene calls are TRBV4-3 and TRBJ2-3; the D gene is possibly TRBD2 (6 bases). The CDR3 has 15 amino acids. V lost 4 bases and J lost 1, with 12 bases in between. The germline V gene has CDR1 LGHNA and CDR2 YSLEER. The CDR3 is CASSRIWGGTDTQYF. The CDR3 DNA sequence: TGCGCCAGCAGCCGCATATGGGGGGGCACAGATACGCAGTATTTT.

The DNA of the CDR3 is TGCGCCAGCAGCCAAGGACAGGGGGATACTGGCAATGAGCAGTTCTTC. Amino acid sequence: CASSQGQGDTGNEQFF. The chain has TRBV4-3 and TRBJ2-1; TRBD1 aligns across 9 bases. The V gene's germline CDR1 is LGHNA and CDR2 YSLEER. The V and J ends lost 1 base and 6 bases, in that order; junction bases with no gene match: 7. The CDR3 has 16 residues.

The V call is TRBV2, the J call TRBJ2-7, with 8 bases identical to TRBD1. The germline V gene has CDR1 SNHLY and CDR2 FYNNEI. There are 13 residues in the CDR3. The V segment lost 8 bases and the J segment 2 bases; nucleotides outside the gene matches: 5. CDR3 DNA: TGTGCCAGCCGGGACAGGCGACCCTACGAGCAGTACTTC. Translating it yields CASRDRRPYEQYF.

V usage is TRBV7-3 and J usage is TRBJ1-1; D ambiguous. Trimming took off 0 bases at V and 5 bases at J, with 7 bases between the two ends. CDR3 length: 13 amino acids. Germline CDR1 and CDR2: SGHTA and FQGTGA. CDR3 residues: CASSLTSVTEAFF. CDR3 nucleotides: TGTGCCAGCAGCTTAACGAGTGTGACTGAAGCTTTCTTT.

This clone occurred a few times. The rearrangement links TRBV4-2 to TRBJ1-5; D is undetermined. The germline CDR1 and CDR2 sequences are LGHNA and YNFKEQ. CDR3 length: 15 residues. Trimming stripped 2 bases from V and 4 bases from J, with 12 bases between. CDR3 in amino acids: CASSQNRLGNQPQHF. CDR3 sequence (DNA): TGTGCCAGCAGCCAAAATAGGCTCGGGAATCAGCCCCAGCATTTT.

The chain employs TRBV5-8 and TRBJ1-3; 7 bases align to TRBD1. Trimming took 9 bases from V and 5 from J; bases not matched to a gene: 8. Germline lookup yields CDR1 SGHTS and CDR2 YDEGEE. This CDR3 has 13 residues. The CDR3 region has the DNA TGTGCCACAAAGACAGGGTCCAGAAACACCATATATTTT. Protein sequence: CATKTGSRNTIYF.

The chain has TRBV27 and TRBJ1-6; D not resolved. The germline CDR1 and CDR2 sequences are MNHEY and SMNVEV (reference sequence). V dropped 3 bases and J dropped 0 bases, with 6 bases sitting between them. This CDR3 is 15 amino acids long. CDR3 protein: CASSLPSSYNSPLHF. For the CDR3, the DNA is TGTGCCAGCAGTTTGCCTAGCTCCTATAATTCACCCCTCCACTTT.

V is TRBV28 and J is TRBJ2-3, with 7 nucleotides matching TRBD2. The CDR3 has 18 amino acids. Germline lookup yields CDR1 MDHEN and CDR2 SYDVKM. J gave up 0 bases and V 4 bases, and 13 bases lay outside the gene matches. The CDR3 loop reads CASSSLFNRLASTDTQYF. The CDR3 nucleotides read TGTGCCAGCAGTTCATTATTCAATAGACTAGCTAGCACAGATACGCAGTATTTT.

On this clone itself: An end of the junction differs from the germline gene, which may be a read error. The same CDR3 can be traced to other DNA sequences in this sample. CDR3 in amino acids: CAGGTVNYEQYF. Written as DNA, the CDR3 is TGTGCCGGGGGGACAGTTAATTACGAGCAGTACTTT. The V and J genes are TRBV18 and TRBJ2-7; weak D call: TRBD1 (7 bases). The CDR3 covers 12 residues. Germline CDR1 and CDR2: KGHSH and LQKENI.

V usage is TRBV27 and J usage is TRBJ2-7; TRBD2 matches at 9 bases. Trimming at V came to 4 bases and at J to 4 bases, leaving 14 bases not matched to a gene. This CDR3 has 17 amino acids. CDR1 MNHEY and CDR2 SMNVEV come from the germline V gene (reference sequence). The CDR3 spells CASSSSGLAHLIYEQYF. For the CDR3, the DNA is TGTGCCAGCAGTTCCTCGGGACTAGCTCATCTAATATACGAGCAGTACTTC.

This chain uses TRBV6-5 with TRBJ2-3, with D possibly matching TRBD1 (5 bases). The CDR3 extends over 16 amino acids. V was shortened by 2 bases and J by 3 bases, with 15 bases between the two germline ends. Germline lookup yields CDR1 MNHEY and CDR2 SVGAGI. CDR3 region: CASSYQAGSGTDTQYF. CDR3 sequence (DNA): TGTGCCAGCAGTTACCAGGCAGGGTCTGGGACAGATACGCAGTATTTT.

This clone turned up a few times. The rearrangement links TRBV5-1 to TRBJ2-7, with D tentatively TRBD2 (6 bases). In germline, CDR1 is SGHRS, CDR2 YFSETQ. This CDR3 region has 15 residues. Trimming removed 3 bases from V and 3 bases from J, with 16 bases in between. In DNA, the CDR3 is TGCGCCAGCAGCTCCCTGGAGGGGCTTAACTACGAGCAGTACTTC. Its translation: CASSSLEGLNYEQYF.

The genes are TRBV13 and TRBJ2-5; no clear D gene. The end of the DNA is better explained by TRBJ2-7, so the J call may be wrong. Germline CDR1 and CDR2: PRHDT and FYEKMQ (reference sequence). The CDR3 runs 12 residues. The CDR3 sequence is CASSLIGNEQYF. The CDR3 DNA follows: TGTGCCAGCAGCTTGATCGGTAACGAGCAGTACTTC.

This clone appeared a few times. This rearrangement joins TRBV7-2 to TRBJ2-7; TRBD2 matches at 8 bases. The CDR3 has 14 amino acids. Germline loops: CDR1 SGHTA, CDR2 FQGNSA. V was clipped by 5 bases and J by 0 bases; unmatched bases: 3. CDR3 nucleotides: TGTGCCAGCAGCCCCGGGACTAGCTCCTACGAGCAGTACTTC. This sequence encodes CASSPGTSSYEQYF.

The V and J genes are TRBV4-3 and TRBJ2-5; weak D call: TRBD1 (7 bases). CDR1 is LGHNA, CDR2 YSLEER, per germline. Trimming shortened V by 4 bases and J by 5 bases, and 14 bases separated the two germline ends. This CDR3 has 14 amino acids. Here the CDR3 DNA reads TGCGCCAGCAGCCCAGGGGGGCGCTGGGAGACCCAGTACTTC. The encoded protein is CASSPGGRWETQYF.

The chain couples TRBV7-8 to TRBJ1-1; tentative D call: TRBD1 (6 bases). The CDR3 runs to 15 residues. V was pared by 4 bases and J by 0 bases, with 12 bases between. CDR1 is SGHVS and CDR2 is FQNEAQ in the germline V gene. CDR3 amino acids: CASSWRGQLNTEAFF. In DNA form, the CDR3 reads TGTGCCAGCAGCTGGAGAGGACAGCTGAACACTGAAGCTTTCTTT.

This rearrangement joins TRBV10-1 to TRBJ1-3; the match to TRBD1 covers 11 bases. Unmatched junction bases numbered 2, after V lost 5 bases and J lost 2 bases. This CDR3 has 15 residues. CDR1 and CDR2 from the germline V gene are WNHNN and SYGVQD (reference sequence). CDR3 region: CASSPDRGPGNTIYF. CDR3 nucleotides: TGCGCCAGCAGTCCGGACAGGGGGCCTGGAAACACCATATATTTT.

Concerning this clone itself: Mismatch with germline at one junction end may stem from a read error. The chain uses TRBV7-7 and TRBJ2-3; no clear D gene. Germline V gives CDR1 SSHAT, CDR2 FNYEAQ (reference sequence). CDR3 length: 15 residues. The CDR3 here is CASSMGALSTDTQYF. CDR3 bases: TGTGCTAGCAGTATGGGCGCGCTTAGCACAGATACGCAGTATTTT.

CDR3 DNA: TGTGCCAGCAGGGCAGGGGGTAGCTACGAGCAGTACTTC. Amino acids: CASRAGGSYEQYF. This chain links TRBV6-5 with TRBJ2-7, with TRBD1 matching over 7 bases. The germline CDR1 and CDR2 sequences are MNHEY and SVGAGI. J was trimmed by 3 bases and V by 6 bases; bases with no gene match: 5. The CDR3 runs 13 residues.

The chain employs TRBV5-1 and TRBJ1-4; D is possibly TRBD1 (6 bases). The germline gives CDR1 SGHRS, CDR2 YFSETQ. V shed 0 bases and J shed 7 bases, with 13 bases lying between them. The CDR3 has 15 residues. The CDR3 DNA is TGCGCCAGCAGCTTGGCCGGGGGGCAGGGTGAAAAACTGTTTTTT. Its protein product is CASSLAGGQGEKLFF.

The rearrangement uses TRBV7-3 and TRBJ1-1, with 8 bases that match TRBD1. J lost 4 bases, V lost 5 bases, and 3 bases had no gene match. The CDR3 is made up of 13 amino acids. Germline V gene sequence: CDR1 SGHTA, CDR2 FQGTGA. The chain's CDR3 is CASSPTGATEAFF. Written as DNA, the CDR3 is TGTGCCAGCAGCCCGACAGGGGCCACTGAAGCTTTCTTT. Based on the CDR3 plus reference TRBV7-3 and TRBJ1-1, the full variable domain is GAGVSQTPSNKVTEKGKYVELRCDPISGHTALYWYRQSLGQGPEFLIYFQGTGAADDSGLPNDRFFAVRPEGSVSTLKIQRTERGDSAVYLCASSPTGATEAFFGQGTRLTVV.

The rearrangement uses TRBV4-1 and TRBJ2-2; weak D call: TRBD1 (5 bases). Germline CDR1 reads MGHRA; CDR2 reads YSYEKL. The V and J ends lost 0 bases and 6 bases respectively, with 20 bases between them. The CDR3 is 18 amino acids. CDR3 sequence: CASSQDQTLGAWSGELFF. The DNA of the CDR3 is TGCGCCAGCAGCCAAGACCAGACCCTAGGGGCTTGGTCCGGGGAGCTGTTTTTT.